This TCR beta chain was captured in a study of cytomegalovirus exposure and HLA in healthy donors. Donors consisted of healthy bone marrow donors. Unrecorded immune exposure was likely among donors, who were nominally healthy when sampled. The CDR3 has 16 amino acids. The germline gives CDR1 GTSNPN, CDR2 SVGIG (reference sequence). V was pared by 4 bases and J by 8 bases, with 26 bases between. This clone has a single count. Amplification used 60 Vbeta primers and 13 Jbeta primers. Generated by immunoSEQ multiplex PCR, the TCRdb table keeps only in-frame clones and is missing some. Among about 240,000 clones, more than 75% were seen once, and the ten largest hold 5.4%.

The TCR sequence derives from a woman aged 35 to 49 in good health and CMV-seropositive. The material sequenced was PBMCs. The V gene is TRBV30, the J gene TRBJ1-2; a possible D gene is TRBD1 (5 bases). CDR3 DNA: TGTGCCTGGATAAACTGGGCGCGGGGGACCGGCGTCGGCTACACCTTC. Translating gives CAWINWARGTGVGYTF.